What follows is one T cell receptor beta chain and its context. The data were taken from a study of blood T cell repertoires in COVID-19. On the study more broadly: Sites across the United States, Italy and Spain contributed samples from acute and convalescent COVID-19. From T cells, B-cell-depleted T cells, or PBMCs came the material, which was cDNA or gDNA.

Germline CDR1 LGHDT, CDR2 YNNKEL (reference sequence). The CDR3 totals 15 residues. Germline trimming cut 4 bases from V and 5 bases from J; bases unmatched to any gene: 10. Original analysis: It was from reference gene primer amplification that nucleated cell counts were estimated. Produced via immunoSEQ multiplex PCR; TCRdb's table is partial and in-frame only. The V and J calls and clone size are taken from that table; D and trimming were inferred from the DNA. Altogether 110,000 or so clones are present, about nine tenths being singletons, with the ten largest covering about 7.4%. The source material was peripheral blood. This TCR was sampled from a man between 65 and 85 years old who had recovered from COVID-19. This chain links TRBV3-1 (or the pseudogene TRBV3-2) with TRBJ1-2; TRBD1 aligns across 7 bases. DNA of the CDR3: TGTGCCAGCAGCCGTGGCGACAGGGCGCCTTATGGCTACACCTTC. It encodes CASSRGDRAPYGYTF.